What follows are 25 T cell receptor beta chains derived from one specimen sequenced in a study of OX40 agonist ivuxolimab in advanced cancers. The repertoire was sequenced with immunoSEQ multiplex PCR; TCRdb's copy has only in-frame clones and lacks some. The sample holds fewer than 25,000 clones, about 88% seen once. The input for sequencing was CD4+ or CD8+ T cells sorted from blood, taken in a trial of the OX40 agonist ivuxolimab. The receptors were sampled from an adult with an advanced solid tumor such as melanoma, head and neck, liver or kidney cancer.

The rearrangement links TRBV28 to TRBJ1-2; TRBD1 agrees at 9 bases. Germline V gene lookup returns CDR1 MDHEN and CDR2 SYDVKM. The CDR3 has 16 residues. V lost 3 bases, J lost 6 bases, and 11 bases stayed unmatched. The CDR3, as DNA: TGTGCCAGCAGTTTTAGTCGCCGGCGACAGGGGGATGGCTACACCTTC. This encodes CASSFSRRRQGDGYTF.

The CDR3 protein is CASSLSLYGYTF. The CDR3 nucleotides are TGTGCCAGCAGCTTGTCGTTATATGGCTACACCTTC. This chain joins TRBV5-6 and TRBJ1-2; D unclear. This CDR3 is built from 12 residues. CDR1 SGHDT and CDR2 YYEEEE come from the germline V gene. The V end lost 1 base, the J end lost 5 bases, and 6 bases lay between the germline ends.

V is TRBV19 and J is TRBJ1-2; 12 positions match TRBD1. The germline gives CDR1 LNHDA, CDR2 SQIVND (reference sequence). The CDR3 spans 16 residues. J gave up 8 bases and V 4 bases, and 11 bases lay outside the gene matches. The CDR3 DNA is TGTGCCAGTAGTAGAATCCGGGACAGGGGGCTGGACGGCTACACCTTC. The encoded protein is CASSRIRDRGLDGYTF.

The chain employs TRBV7-8 and TRBJ2-3, with TRBD2 identical over 12 bases. The CDR3 loop spans 16 amino acids. J was trimmed by 9 bases and V by 1 base; bases with no gene match: 8. CDR1 is SGHVS, CDR2 FQNEAQ, per germline. Here the CDR3 DNA reads TGTGCCAGCAGCTTAGGATCTAGCGGGGGGGCAAAGACGCAGTATTTT. This translates into CASSLGSSGGAKTQYF.

The rearrangement joins TRBV12-5 to TRBJ2-7, with 12 bases aligning to TRBD1. The junction had 23 bases not matched to a gene; V was cut back by 2 bases and J by 3 bases. Germline loops: CDR1 LGHNT, CDR2 FRNRAP. The CDR3 length is 22 residues. The CDR3 loop is CASGLSHSPGTGGASSRYEQYF. CDR3 in DNA: TGTGCTAGTGGTTTGTCACACAGCCCCGGGACAGGGGGCGCCTCTTCCCGCTACGAGCAGTACTTC.

This chain connects TRBV4-2 to TRBJ2-7; D is unclear. The length of the CDR3 is 12 residues. V was shortened by 6 bases and J by 6 bases, with 12 bases between the two germline ends. Per the germline V gene, CDR1 is LGHNA and CDR2 is YNFKEQ. The CDR3 nucleotides read TGTGCCAGCAGTTCTTCCTCTACCGAGCAGTACTTC. This encodes CASSSSSTEQYF.

The chain employs TRBV30 and TRBJ2-7, with D uncertain. This CDR3 region has 11 residues. V gave up 2 bases and J gave up 6 bases, with 8 bases separating them. Germline V lookup: CDR1 GTSNPN, CDR2 SVGIG (reference sequence). In DNA form, the CDR3 reads TGTGCCTGGAGTTTATTCTTCGAGCAGTACTTC. This encodes CAWSLFFEQYF.

This chain links TRBV5-1 with TRBJ2-7; D ambiguous. This CDR3 has 14 residues. The V gene lost 0 bases and the J gene lost 0 bases, with 7 bases spanning the gap. CDR1 SGHRS and CDR2 YFSETQ come from the germline V gene. The CDR3 bases are TGCGCCAGCAGCTTGGCCTCGGGCTCCTACGAGCAGTACTTC. Protein product: CASSLASGSYEQYF.

The V and J genes are TRBV19 and TRBJ1-5, with D possibly being TRBD1 (6 bases). In germline, CDR1 is LNHDA, CDR2 SQIVND (reference sequence). The V end was cut by 10 bases, the J end by 8 bases, with 21 bases between. This CDR3 has 14 residues. The CDR3 bases are TGTGCCACCAGGGACGGAGAGGGGGGGAAGCCCCAGCATTTT. It translates to CATRDGEGGKPQHF.

The J gene is TRBJ2-1, the V gene TRBV5-1; 11 bases are a match to TRBD2. The CDR3 consists of 15 residues. CDR1 and CDR2 from the germline V gene are SGHRS and YFSETQ. Trimming cost V 3 bases and J 7 bases; bases outside gene matches: 6. CDR3 sequence reads: CASSSGLAVGNEQFF. CDR3 nucleotides: TGCGCCAGCAGCTCGGGACTAGCGGTCGGGAATGAGCAGTTCTTC. The whole variable domain, filled in from reference TRBV5-1 and TRBJ2-1, reads KAGVTQTPRYLIKTRGQQVTLSCSPISGHRSVSWYQQTPGQGLQFLFEYFSETQRNKGNFPGRFSGRQFSNSRSEMNVSTLELGDSALYLCASSSGLAVGNEQFFGPGTRLTVL.

V is TRBV5-4 and J is TRBJ2-3; 9 nucleotides align to TRBD1. In germline, CDR1 is SGHNT, CDR2 YYREEE (reference sequence). The CDR3 runs 15 residues. V was pared by 5 bases and J by 3 bases, with 7 bases of the junction left unmatched. The CDR3 DNA sequence: TGTGCCAGCAGTAGCCGGGACAGGGTTACAGATACGCAGTATTTT. This codes for CASSSRDRVTDTQYF.

The rearrangement uses TRBV7-2 and TRBJ1-6, with D uncertain. Trimming took 1 base from V and 5 from J, leaving 3 bases between them. Germline lookup yields CDR1 SGHTA and CDR2 FQGNSA. The CDR3 is 13 residues long. The CDR3 DNA is TGTGCCAGCAGCTTAGAGAATAATTCACCCCTCCACTTT. Translation gives CASSLENNSPLHF.

This chain joins TRBV16 and TRBJ2-7; TRBD1 is a possible D gene (6 bases). CDR3 length: 14 residues. Germline-derived CDR1 and CDR2 are KGHSY and FQNENV. Between the trimmed V and J ends, which lost 4 bases and 5 bases, there was a span of 15 bases. The CDR3 region is CASSPSWAGDEQYF. The CDR3 region has the DNA TGTGCCAGCAGCCCTTCGTGGGCAGGGGACGAGCAGTACTTC.

CDR3 region: CASSLDRQETQYF. In nucleotides, the CDR3 is TGTGCCAGCAGCTTGGACCGGCAAGAGACCCAGTACTTC. V and J are TRBV7-8 and TRBJ2-5; the D is unclear. V was shortened by 3 bases and J by 2 bases, with 7 bases between the two germline ends. The CDR3 sequence is 13 residues long. Germline V lookup: CDR1 SGHVS, CDR2 FQNEAQ.

The chain has TRBV5-8 and TRBJ2-7; 9 bases line up with TRBD2. V lost 0 bases and J lost 0; bases outside the gene matches: 7. This CDR3 has 17 residues. Germline V gives CDR1 SGHTS, CDR2 YDEGEE. For the CDR3, the DNA is TGTGCCAGCAGCTTGGTCTTAGGACTAGCGTTCTCCTACGAGCAGTACTTC. Encoded protein: CASSLVLGLAFSYEQYF.

This chain links TRBV11-2 with TRBJ2-1; D is unresolved. Germline V gives CDR1 SGHAT, CDR2 FQNNGV. This CDR3 contains 13 residues. V shed 5 bases and J shed 5 bases, with 10 bases lying between them. CDR3: CASSQNPNNEQFF. The CDR3, as DNA: TGTGCCAGCAGCCAAAATCCCAACAATGAGCAGTTCTTC.

The chain uses TRBV6-1 and TRBJ1-2, with a weak D call TRBD1 (5 bases). V lost 1 base, J lost 8 bases, and 14 bases lay in between. Germline V gene data show CDR1 as MNHNS and CDR2 as SASEGT. This CDR3 contains 14 residues. CDR3 DNA: TGTGCCAGCAGTGAAGTCGGAGGGGTGAGGGGCTACACCTTC. Protein product: CASSEVGGVRGYTF.

V gene TRBV7-8 combines with J gene TRBJ2-1; 14 bases are shared with TRBD2. Per the germline V gene, CDR1 is SGHVS and CDR2 is FQNEAQ. The ends lost 3 bases at V and 10 bases at J; junction bases unmatched: 5. The CDR3 spans 15 residues. The CDR3 bases are TGTGCCAGCAGCTTCGGGACTAGCGGGGGAATCGAGCAGTTCTTC. Translated, it gives CASSFGTSGGIEQFF. The full variable domain, completed using reference TRBV7-8 and TRBJ2-1, is GAGVSQSPRYKVAKRGQDVALRCDPISGHVSLFWYQQALGQGPEFLTYFQNEAQLDKSGLPSDRFFAERPEGSVSTLKIQRTQQEDSAVYLCASSFGTSGGIEQFFGPGTRLTVL.

The chain uses TRBV4-2 and TRBJ1-1, with 10 bases that match TRBD1. Germline CDR1 is LGHNA and CDR2 is YNFKEQ. V lost 2 bases to trimming and J lost 6 bases; unmatched junction nucleotides: 6. The length of the CDR3 is 15 residues. CDR3 residues: CASSQTGTGDPEAFF. CDR3 sequence (DNA): TGTGCCAGCAGCCAAACTGGGACAGGGGACCCTGAAGCTTTCTTT.

V is TRBV4-1 and J is TRBJ1-4; D is unresolved. Between the trimmed V and J ends, which lost 3 bases and 0 bases, there was a span of 14 bases. Germline V gene data show CDR1 as MGHRA and CDR2 as YSYEKL. The CDR3 extends over 17 amino acids. In DNA form, the CDR3 reads TGCGCCAGCAGCCACGAAGGGTACCTTGCAACTAATGAAAAACTGTTTTTT. Translated: CASSHEGYLATNEKLFF.

The rearrangement uses TRBV6-5 and TRBJ2-1; D perhaps matches TRBD1 (6 bases). Trimming stripped 8 bases from V and 3 bases from J, with 17 bases between. CDR1 and CDR2 from the germline V gene are MNHEY and SVGAGI. CDR3 size: 15 residues. The CDR3 nucleotides read TGTGCCAGCGGTGGTACCGACAGGTTCTACAATGAGCAGTTCTTC. This gives the protein CASGGTDRFYNEQFF.

V usage is TRBV5-5 and J usage is TRBJ2-1; the match to TRBD1 covers 10 bases. Germline V CDR1 and CDR2: SGHKS, YYEKEE (reference sequence). The CDR3 has 12 amino acids. The V and J ends lost 4 bases and 8 bases, in that order; junction bases with no gene match: 0. CDR3 nucleotides: TGTGCCAGCAGCGGGACAGGGGATGAGCAGTTCTTC. This codes for CASSGTGDEQFF. Drawing the rest from reference TRBV5-5 and TRBJ2-1, the complete variable domain is DAGVTQSPTHLIKTRGQQVTLRCSPISGHKSVSWYQQVLGQGPQFIFQYYEKEERGRGNFPDRFSARQFPNYSSELNVNALLLGDSALYLCASSGTGDEQFFGPGTRLTVL.

The chain joins TRBV10-2 to TRBJ1-4; 9 nucleotides line up with TRBD1. CDR1 is WSHSY, CDR2 SAAADI, per germline. V was clipped by 3 bases and J by 5 bases; unmatched bases: 4. The CDR3 runs 15 residues. CDR3 sequence: CASSDTGTGNEKLFF. CDR3 nucleotide sequence: TGCGCCAGCAGTGATACCGGGACAGGGAATGAAAAACTGTTTTTT.

This chain uses TRBV14 with TRBJ1-2; 8 nucleotides align to TRBD1. In germline, CDR1 is SGHDN, CDR2 FVKESK. There are 16 residues in the CDR3. After removal of 0 bases from V and 4 bases from J, the junction contained 7 bases not matched to a gene. CDR3 region: CASSQDSGQGIYGYTF. The DNA for the CDR3 is TGTGCCAGCAGCCAAGACTCCGGACAGGGAATCTATGGCTACACCTTC.

The CDR3 protein is CASSGRRGDQPQHF. Here the CDR3 DNA reads TGTGCCAGCAGTGGCCGGAGGGGGGATCAGCCCCAGCATTTT. The V gene is TRBV6-1, the J gene TRBJ1-5; D might be TRBD1 (6 bases). The V gene's germline CDR1 is MNHNS and CDR2 SASEGT. The CDR3 loop spans 14 amino acids. V lost 4 bases and J 5 bases, leaving 12 bases between the germline ends.